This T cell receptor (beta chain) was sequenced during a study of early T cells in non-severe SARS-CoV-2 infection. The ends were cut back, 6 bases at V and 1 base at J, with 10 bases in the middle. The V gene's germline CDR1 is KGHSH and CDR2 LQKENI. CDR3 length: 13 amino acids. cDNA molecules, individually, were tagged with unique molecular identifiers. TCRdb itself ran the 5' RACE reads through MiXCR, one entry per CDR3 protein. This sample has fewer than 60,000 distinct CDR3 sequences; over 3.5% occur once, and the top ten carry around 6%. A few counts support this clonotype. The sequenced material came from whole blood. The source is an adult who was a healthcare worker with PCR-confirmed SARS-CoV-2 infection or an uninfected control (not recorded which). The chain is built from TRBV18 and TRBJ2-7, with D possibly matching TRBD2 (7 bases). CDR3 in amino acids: CASSGGPSYEQYF. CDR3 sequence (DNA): TGTGCCAGCTCGGGGGGGCCGTCCTACGAGCAGTACTTC.